This T cell receptor (beta chain) was recovered during a study of T cell clonotyping in hematopoietic cell transplantation. Whole-study findings and limits: Recipient TCR diversity dropped after transplant; expanded clonotypes rose from day 30 to 180. Graft donor and pretransplant recipient Inverse Simpson Index values predicted broader posttransplant TCR diversity.

This CDR3 is built from 13 residues. From germline, CDR1 is MNHEY and CDR2 SVGAGI. V gave up 8 bases and J gave up 1 base, with 11 bases separating them. Notes on this clone: Its antigen is not identified.

Samples: about 28 days before transplant, then days 30, 100 and 180 after. Some clones are missing from TCRdb's copy, which holds only in-frame ones; the method was immunoSEQ multiplex PCR. The top ten hold just under 45% of the sample, which has about 5,000 clones, approximately 91% seen once. The material sequenced was peripheral blood mononuclear cells, taken 100 days after allogeneic stem cell transplant. The TCR was taken from a female patient aged 50-59 years who had an allogeneic stem cell transplant from a related donor, so the T cells may come from the graft donor. Some clones in this sample may be carry-over from other donors' samples. The chain has TRBV6-5 and TRBJ1-1; D is possibly TRBD1 (5 bases). The DNA for the CDR3 is TGTGCCAGCGGGAGGGGTTCGAACACTGAAGCTTTCTTT. Its translation: CASGRGSNTEAFF.